The T cell receptor beta chain described here comes from a study of PD-1 blockade in classical Hodgkin lymphoma. General study points: Baseline diversity resembling that of newly diagnosed patients was seen in complete responders. When set against healthy donors, newly diagnosed patients were reported to show lower baseline TCR diversity.

Details on this clone: Antigen specificity is unknown.

Repertoires were generated with immunoSEQ multiplex PCR, while TCRdb's copy carries only in-frame clones and drops some. The sample lists 30,000 or so clones; over 75% were seen once. The CDR3 is 14 residues long. CDR1 LNHNV and CDR2 YYDKDF come from the germline V gene (reference sequence). The germline V and J ends were trimmed by 4 bases and 8 bases, with 17 bases remaining between them. Time point denoted: cycle 4 day 1 (C4D1), after less than 7 weeks of nivolumab. Every patient experienced relapse after autologous stem cell transplantation, and brentuximab vedotin exposure varied. The sequence derives from a human donor with classical Hodgkin lymphoma. The V gene is TRBV15, the J gene TRBJ1-2; TRBD1 is a possible D gene (5 bases). Sample: peripheral blood mononuclear cells (PBMCs), taken before the fourth cycle of nivolumab. CDR3 sequence: CATSTRVTGSGYTF. CDR3 bases: TGTGCCACCAGCACCAGGGTAACCGGTTCAGGCTACACCTTC.